These 20 T cell receptor beta chains came from one sample sequenced in a study of early T cells in non-severe SARS-CoV-2 infection. Using its own MiXCR run on the 5' RACE reads, TCRdb lists one record per CDR3 protein. The data show around 70,000 distinct CDR3 sequences, 8% to 9.5% seen once. The specimen was whole blood. These receptors originate from an adult who was a healthcare worker with PCR-confirmed SARS-CoV-2 infection or an uninfected control (not recorded which).

This clonotype occurred a few times. The CDR3 spells CASSEAGGSFEGYTF. Written as DNA, the CDR3 is TGTGCCAGCAGTGAAGCCGGAGGATCTTTCGAAGGCTACACCTTC. The chain links TRBV6-1 to TRBJ1-2; no firm D call. The CDR3 has 15 residues. Trimming shortened V by 0 bases and J by 8 bases, and 16 bases separated the two germline ends. Germline values: CDR1 MNHNS, CDR2 SASEGT.

The gene calls are TRBV4-1 and TRBJ2-3; 8 bases are shared with TRBD2. The CDR3 sequence is 17 residues long. V trimming: 0 bases; J trimming: 4 bases; junction bases outside the gene matches: 9. The germline CDR1 and CDR2 sequences are MGHRA and YSYEKL. This CDR3 is CASSQEVSGSWSDTQYF. The CDR3 coding sequence is TGCGCCAGCAGCCAAGAGGTCAGCGGGAGTTGGTCAGATACGCAGTATTTT.

The CDR3 coding sequence is TGTGCCAGCTCACCACCGTCAGCAGAAGGGATGGGCACAGATACGCAGTATTTT. Protein product: CASSPPSAEGMGTDTQYF. The J gene is TRBJ2-3, the V gene TRBV18; no definite D call. Between the trimmed V and J ends, which lost 0 bases and 1 base, there was a span of 17 bases. This CDR3 has 18 amino acids. Germline V gene data show CDR1 as KGHSH and CDR2 as LQKENI.

CDR3 bases: TGTGCCAGTAGTAGACTAGCGGGTTACACCGGGGAGCTGTTTTTT. It encodes CASSRLAGYTGELFF. V is TRBV19 and J is TRBJ2-2, with TRBD2 identical over 10 bases. This CDR3 comprises 15 residues. Unmatched junction bases numbered 2, after V lost 4 bases and J lost 3 bases. Germline V gene lookup returns CDR1 LNHDA and CDR2 SQIVND (reference sequence).

In this sample, this clonotype turned up many times. The gene calls are TRBV20-1 and TRBJ1-5, with D unclear. The length of the CDR3 is 18 residues. V lost 1 base, J lost 2 bases, and 21 bases lay in between. CDR1 DFQATT and CDR2 SNEGSKA come from the germline V gene (reference sequence). CDR3 in DNA: TGCAGTGCTAGAGGAGAGAGGGAAGGACTGTATCGCAATCAGCCCCAGCATTTT. Translated, it gives CSARGEREGLYRNQPQHF.

This chain links TRBV6-2 or TRBV6-3 with TRBJ2-5; unclear D gene. The CDR3 extends over 11 amino acids. Germline assignment: CDR1 MNHEY and CDR2 SVGEGT. V lost 6 bases, J lost 4 bases, and 6 bases lay in between. In nucleotides, the CDR3 is TGTGCCAGCAGAGCCGGAGAGACCCAGTACTTC. It encodes CASRAGETQYF.

This clonotype has a count of ten or more. The chain has TRBV30 and TRBJ2-5; D possibly corresponds to TRBD2 (6 bases). The CDR3 sequence is 13 residues long. The V end was cut by 5 bases, the J end by 6 bases, with 16 bases between. CDR1 is GTSNPN, CDR2 SVGIG, per germline (reference sequence). CDR3 nucleotides: TGTGCCTGGGAGAACGGGGGTGCGAAGACCCAGTACTTC. Residues: CAWENGGAKTQYF.

The chain joins TRBV20-1 to TRBJ2-1; TRBD2 matches 8 bases. Germline CDR1 and CDR2: DFQATT and SNEGSKA (reference sequence). The V segment lost 0 bases and the J segment 4 bases; nucleotides outside the gene matches: 5. The CDR3 runs to 15 residues. This CDR3 reads CSARDHGRAYNEQFF. The CDR3 region has the DNA TGCAGTGCTAGAGATCACGGGAGGGCTTACAATGAGCAGTTCTTC.

This clonotype was counted a few times. The chain uses TRBV10-3 and TRBJ2-2; unclear D gene. CDR3 length: 15 amino acids. V was cut by 4 bases and J by 0 bases, with 9 bases left in between. CDR1 is ENHRY, CDR2 SYGVKD, per germline. CDR3 loop: CAISAQIANTGELFF. The CDR3 region has the DNA TGTGCCATCAGTGCACAGATAGCGAACACCGGGGAGCTGTTTTTT.

This clonotype was seen a few times. The V call is TRBV24-1, the J call TRBJ2-2, with TRBD2 matching 10 bases. J was trimmed by 4 bases and V by 4 bases; bases with no gene match: 5. The CDR3 has 16 amino acids. In germline, CDR1 is KGHDR, CDR2 SFDVKD. CDR3 sequence (DNA): TGTGCCACCAGTGACCATACTAGCGGGGCCACCGGGGAGCTGTTTTTT. This codes for CATSDHTSGATGELFF.

This clonotype was seen a handful of times. J is TRBJ2-5 and V is TRBV7-9, with 8 bases fitting TRBD2. CDR3 length equals 14 residues. Looked up from germline, CDR1 is SEHNR and CDR2 is FQNEAQ (reference sequence). V was pared by 1 base and J by 5 bases, with 3 bases of the junction left unmatched. CDR3 region: CASSLGAGDETQYF. The CDR3 nucleotides are TGTGCCAGCAGCTTAGGAGCGGGAGACGAGACCCAGTACTTC.

This chain uses TRBV12-3 or TRBV12-4 with TRBJ2-3; 8 bases map to TRBD1. The CDR3 has 15 residues. After removal of 6 bases from V and 2 bases from J, the junction contained 7 bases not matched to a gene. Here the CDR3 reads CASSPGQGFTDTQYF. The CDR3 DNA is TGTGCCAGCAGCCCCGGACAGGGTTTCACAGATACGCAGTATTTT.

This clonotype has ten or more counts. The V call is TRBV5-1, the J call TRBJ2-6; D gene ambiguous. Per germline, CDR1 SGHRS and CDR2 YFSETQ. The CDR3 spans 14 residues. The V and J ends lost 6 bases and 2 bases respectively, with 9 bases between them. In DNA form, the CDR3 reads TGCGCCAGCACCCCAGAGGCTGGGGCCAACGTCCTGACTTTC. It yields the protein CASTPEAGANVLTF.

The table lists this clonotype with a few counts. A read error may produce the germline difference seen at one junction end. The rearrangement links TRBV11-3 to TRBJ2-5; TRBD1 matches 7 bases. The CDR3 totals 15 residues. Germline CDR1 is SGHNT and CDR2 is YENEEA. For the CDR3, the DNA is TGTGCCGGCAGCTCTTCCCGGGACAGCCAAGAGACCCAGTACTTC. It encodes CAGSSSRDSQETQYF.

Ten or more counts support this clonotype. The chain uses TRBV20-1 and TRBJ2-5; TRBD2 is a possible D gene (6 bases). The CDR3 loop spans 16 amino acids. Trimming took 3 bases from V and 0 from J, leaving 17 bases between them. CDR1 is DFQATT, CDR2 SNEGSKA, per germline (reference sequence). The CDR3 sequence: CSASRFSGSHQETQYF. The CDR3 DNA reads as TGCAGTGCTAGTCGTTTTTCCGGGAGCCACCAAGAGACCCAGTACTTC.

The V call is TRBV20-1, the J call TRBJ1-4; no clear D gene. Trimming removed 0 bases at V and 7 bases at J, with 9 bases between. The germline V gene encodes CDR1 DFQATT and CDR2 SNEGSKA (reference sequence). CDR3 length equals 13 residues. The CDR3 bases are TGCAGTGCTAGAGATGCGCGGATTGAAAAACTGTTTTTT. The encoded protein is CSARDARIEKLFF.

The sample holds many counts of this clonotype. Here the CDR3 DNA reads TGCGCCAGCAGCTTGGTGGTGACTAGCGACACCGGGGAGCTGTTTTTT. The encoded protein is CASSLVVTSDTGELFF. This rearrangement joins TRBV5-1 to TRBJ2-2; 8 nucleotides align to TRBD2. The J segment lost 3 bases and the V segment lost 0 bases, leaving 4 bases of the junction unmatched. Per germline, CDR1 SGHRS and CDR2 YFSETQ. The CDR3 length is 16 residues. The variable domain in full, with the rest retrieved from reference TRBV5-1 and TRBJ2-2, is KAGVTQTPRYLIKTRGQQVTLSCSPISGHRSVSWYQQTPGQGLQFLFEYFSETQRNKGNFPGRFSGRQFSNSRSEMNVSTLELGDSALYLCASSLVVTSDTGELFFGEGSRLTVL.

In this sample, this clonotype turned up a few times. The chain employs TRBV20-1 and TRBJ2-1; 10 bases agree with TRBD2. The CDR3 is 16 amino acids. The germline gives CDR1 DFQATT, CDR2 SNEGSKA (reference sequence). V lost 2 bases and J lost 7; bases outside the gene matches: 11. CDR3 in DNA: TGCAGTGCTAGACGCCGGGCTAGCGGGAGCTTAAATGAGCAGTTCTTC. The encoded protein is CSARRRASGSLNEQFF.

This clonotype showed up many times. CDR3 in amino acids: CASSQGQQYEQYF. The CDR3 DNA follows: TGTGCCAGCAGCCAAGGACAGCAATACGAGCAGTACTTC. The chain recombines TRBV3-1 with TRBJ2-7; perhaps TRBD1 as D (5 bases). The CDR3 length is 13 residues. The germline V and J ends were trimmed by 1 base and 4 bases, with 8 bases remaining between them. The germline V gene has CDR1 LGHDT and CDR2 YNNKEL (reference sequence).

This clonotype has a handful of counts. The chain employs TRBV11-2 and TRBJ2-1; the match to TRBD2 covers 8 bases. CDR3 length: 16 residues. After removal of 2 bases from V and 3 bases from J, the junction contained 6 bases not matched to a gene. Germline assignment: CDR1 SGHAT and CDR2 FQNNGV. CDR3 sequence reads: CASSLRGSGNYNEQFF. CDR3 nucleotides: TGTGCCAGCAGCTTACGTGGTAGCGGGAACTACAATGAGCAGTTCTTC. The full variable domain, its missing parts supplied by reference TRBV11-2 and TRBJ2-1, is EAGVAQSPRYKIIEKRQSVAFWCNPISGHATLYWYQQILGQGPKLLIQFQNNGVVDDSQLPKDRFSAERLKGVDSTLKIQPAKLEDSAVYLCASSLRGSGNYNEQFFGPGTRLTVL.